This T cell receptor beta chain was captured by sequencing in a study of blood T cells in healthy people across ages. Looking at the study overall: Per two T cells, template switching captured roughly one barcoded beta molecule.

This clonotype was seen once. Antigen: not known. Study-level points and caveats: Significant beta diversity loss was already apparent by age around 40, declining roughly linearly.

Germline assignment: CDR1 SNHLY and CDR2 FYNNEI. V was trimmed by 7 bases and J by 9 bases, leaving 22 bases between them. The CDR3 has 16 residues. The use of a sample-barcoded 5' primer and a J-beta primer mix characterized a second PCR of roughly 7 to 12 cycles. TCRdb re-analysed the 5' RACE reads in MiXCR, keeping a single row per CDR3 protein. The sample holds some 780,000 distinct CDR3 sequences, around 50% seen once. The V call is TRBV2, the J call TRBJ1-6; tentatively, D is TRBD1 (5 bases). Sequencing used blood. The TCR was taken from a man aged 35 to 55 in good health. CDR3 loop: CASTTGLDLGISPLHF. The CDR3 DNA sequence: TGTGCCAGCACCACGGGACTTGATCTTGGAATTTCACCCCTCCACTTT.